This T cell receptor beta chain was identified in a study of metastatic and nonmetastatic thyroid tumors. Overall study context: Both malignant and benign thyroid patients supplied peripheral blood and tumor or nodule tissue samples, across which the repertoires of these patients were then compared.

The germline V gene has CDR1 LNHDA and CDR2 SQIVND (reference sequence). The length of the CDR3 is 15 residues. Trimming shortened V by 5 bases and J by 4 bases, and 16 bases separated the two germline ends. Study outcomes and limitations: It was reportedly found that TCR beta diversity was significantly higher in malignant thyroid tumors than in benign nodules, a difference seen in both blood and tumor samples.

Many counts were recorded for this clone. Its antigen is still unknown. All patients were treatment-naive before thyroid surgery. TCRdb redid the clone calls on the PCR reads using MiXCR. Among tens of thousands of clones, roughly 26% were seen once, and the ten largest hold 9.6%. This sequence originates from a female donor with papillary thyroid cancer or a benign thyroid nodule (not recorded which). Some clones in this sample may be carry-over from other donors' samples. The gene calls are TRBV19 and TRBJ2-3, with D maybe TRBD1 (5 bases). Sequenced material: blood. DNA for the CDR3: TGTGCCAGTAGTCCGACAGTGACTTTTGCAGATACGCAGTATTTT. Encoded protein: CASSPTVTFADTQYF.